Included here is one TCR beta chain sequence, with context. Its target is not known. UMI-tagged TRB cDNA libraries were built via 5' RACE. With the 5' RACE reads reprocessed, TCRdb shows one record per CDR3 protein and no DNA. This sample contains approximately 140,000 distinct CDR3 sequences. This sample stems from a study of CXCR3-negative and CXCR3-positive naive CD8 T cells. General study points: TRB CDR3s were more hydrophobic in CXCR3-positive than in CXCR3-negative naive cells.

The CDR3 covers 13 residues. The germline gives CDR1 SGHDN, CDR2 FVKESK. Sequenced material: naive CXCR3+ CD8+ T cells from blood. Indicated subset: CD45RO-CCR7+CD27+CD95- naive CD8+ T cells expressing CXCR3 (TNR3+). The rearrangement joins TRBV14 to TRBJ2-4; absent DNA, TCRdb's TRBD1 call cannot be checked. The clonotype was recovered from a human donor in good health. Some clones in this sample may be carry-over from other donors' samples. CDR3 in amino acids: CASSPRDRRSGNF.